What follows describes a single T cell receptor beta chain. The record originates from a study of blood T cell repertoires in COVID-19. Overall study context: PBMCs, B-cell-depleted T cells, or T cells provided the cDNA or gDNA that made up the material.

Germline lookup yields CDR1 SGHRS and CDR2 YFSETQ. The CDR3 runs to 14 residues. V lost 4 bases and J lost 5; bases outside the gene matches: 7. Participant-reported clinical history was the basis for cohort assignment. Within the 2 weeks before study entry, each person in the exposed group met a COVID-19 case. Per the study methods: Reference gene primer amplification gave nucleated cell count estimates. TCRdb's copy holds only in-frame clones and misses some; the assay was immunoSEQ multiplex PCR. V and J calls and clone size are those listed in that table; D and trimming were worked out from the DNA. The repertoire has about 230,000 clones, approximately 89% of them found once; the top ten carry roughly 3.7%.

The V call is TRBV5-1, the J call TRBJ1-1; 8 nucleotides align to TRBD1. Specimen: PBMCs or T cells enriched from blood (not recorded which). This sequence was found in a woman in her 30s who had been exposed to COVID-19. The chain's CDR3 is CASSPGTGWTEAFF. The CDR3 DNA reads TGCGCCAGCAGCCCCGGGACAGGTTGGACTGAAGCTTTCTTT. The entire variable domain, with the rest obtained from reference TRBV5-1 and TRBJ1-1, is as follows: KAGVTQTPRYLIKTRGQQVTLSCSPISGHRSVSWYQQTPGQGLQFLFEYFSETQRNKGNFPGRFSGRQFSNSRSEMNVSTLELGDSALYLCASSPGTGWTEAFFGQGTRLTVV.